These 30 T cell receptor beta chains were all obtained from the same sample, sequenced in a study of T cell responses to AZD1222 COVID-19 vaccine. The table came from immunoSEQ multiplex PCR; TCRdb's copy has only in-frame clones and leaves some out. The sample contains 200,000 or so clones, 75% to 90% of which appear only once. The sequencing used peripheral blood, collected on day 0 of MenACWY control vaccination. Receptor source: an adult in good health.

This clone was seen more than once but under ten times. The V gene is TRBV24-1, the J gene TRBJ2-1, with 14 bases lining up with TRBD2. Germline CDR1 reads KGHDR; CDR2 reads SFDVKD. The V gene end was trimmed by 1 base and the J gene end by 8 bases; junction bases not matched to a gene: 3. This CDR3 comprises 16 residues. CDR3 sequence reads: CATSDLGLAGGDEQFF. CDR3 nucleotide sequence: TGTGCCACCAGTGATTTAGGACTAGCGGGAGGTGATGAGCAGTTCTTC.

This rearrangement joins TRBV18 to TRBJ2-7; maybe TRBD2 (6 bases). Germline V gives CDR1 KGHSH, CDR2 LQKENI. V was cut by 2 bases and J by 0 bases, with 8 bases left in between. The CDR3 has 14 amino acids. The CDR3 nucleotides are TGTGCCAGCTCACCAGGGGGGAGCTCCTACGAGCAGTACTTC. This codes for CASSPGGSSYEQYF.

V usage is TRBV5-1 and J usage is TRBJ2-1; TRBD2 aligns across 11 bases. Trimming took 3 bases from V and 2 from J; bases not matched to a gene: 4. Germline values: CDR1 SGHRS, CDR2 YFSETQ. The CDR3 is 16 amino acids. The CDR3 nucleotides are TGCGCCAGCAGCTGGGGGACTAGCGGCGCCTACAATGAGCAGTTCTTC. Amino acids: CASSWGTSGAYNEQFF.

In DNA, the CDR3 is TGCAGCGTTGAACCTCGGACAGGGGAAGGCTATGGCTACACCTTC. Translated: CSVEPRTGEGYGYTF. The chain joins TRBV29-1 to TRBJ1-2, with 9 bases that match TRBD1. The CDR3 covers 15 residues. Germline values: CDR1 SQVTM, CDR2 ANQGSEA. V lost 2 bases and J lost 4; bases outside the gene matches: 8.

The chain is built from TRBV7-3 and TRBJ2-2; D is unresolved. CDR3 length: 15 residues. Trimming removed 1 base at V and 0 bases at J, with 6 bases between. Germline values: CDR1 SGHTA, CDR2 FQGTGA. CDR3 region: CASSLSLSNTGELFF. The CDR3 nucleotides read TGTGCCAGCAGCTTAAGTCTTTCGAACACCGGGGAGCTGTTTTTT.

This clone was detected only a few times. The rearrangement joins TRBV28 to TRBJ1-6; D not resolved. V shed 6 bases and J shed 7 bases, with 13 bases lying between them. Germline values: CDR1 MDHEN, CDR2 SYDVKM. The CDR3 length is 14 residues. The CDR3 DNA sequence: TGTGCCAGCAGCGCGGCCACAGACAATTCACCCCTCCACTTT. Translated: CASSAATDNSPLHF.

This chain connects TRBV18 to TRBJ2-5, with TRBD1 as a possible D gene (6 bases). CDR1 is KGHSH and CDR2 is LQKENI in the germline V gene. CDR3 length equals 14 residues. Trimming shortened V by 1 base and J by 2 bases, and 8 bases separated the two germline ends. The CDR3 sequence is CASSPLDRQETQYF. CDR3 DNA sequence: TGTGCCAGCTCACCACTGGACAGACAAGAGACCCAGTACTTC.

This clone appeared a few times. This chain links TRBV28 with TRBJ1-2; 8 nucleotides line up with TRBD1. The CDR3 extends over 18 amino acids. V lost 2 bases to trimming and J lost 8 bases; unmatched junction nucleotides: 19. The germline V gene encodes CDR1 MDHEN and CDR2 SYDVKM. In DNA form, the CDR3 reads TGTGCCAGCAGTTTAATAGTCTCGACAGGGGATGGTCCTAGAGGCTACACCTTC. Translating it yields CASSLIVSTGDGPRGYTF.

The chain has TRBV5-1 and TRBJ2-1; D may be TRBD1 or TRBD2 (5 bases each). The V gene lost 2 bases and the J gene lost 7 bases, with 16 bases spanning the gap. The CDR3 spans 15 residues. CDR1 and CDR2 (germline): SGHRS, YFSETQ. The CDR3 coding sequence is TGCGCCAGCAGCTTTGTCGGGATATGGGGGAATGAGCAGTTCTTC. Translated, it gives CASSFVGIWGNEQFF.

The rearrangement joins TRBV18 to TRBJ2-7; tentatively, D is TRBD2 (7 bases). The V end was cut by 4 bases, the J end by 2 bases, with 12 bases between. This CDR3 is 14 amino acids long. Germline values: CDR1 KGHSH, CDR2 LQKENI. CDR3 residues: CASSRGGGPYEQYF. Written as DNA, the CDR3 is TGTGCCAGCTCACGTGGGGGGGGCCCCTACGAGCAGTACTTC.

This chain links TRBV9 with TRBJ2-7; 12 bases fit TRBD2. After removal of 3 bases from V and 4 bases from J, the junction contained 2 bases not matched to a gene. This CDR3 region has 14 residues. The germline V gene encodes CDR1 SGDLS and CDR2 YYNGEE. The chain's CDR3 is CASSGGTSGYEQYF. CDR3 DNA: TGTGCCAGCAGCGGGGGGACTAGCGGGTACGAGCAGTACTTC. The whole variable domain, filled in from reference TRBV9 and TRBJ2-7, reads DSGVTQTPKHLITATGQRVTLRCSPRSGDLSVYWYQQSLDQGLQFLIQYYNGEERAKGNILERFSAQQFPDLHSELNLSSLELGDSALYFCASSGGTSGYEQYFGPGTRLTVT.

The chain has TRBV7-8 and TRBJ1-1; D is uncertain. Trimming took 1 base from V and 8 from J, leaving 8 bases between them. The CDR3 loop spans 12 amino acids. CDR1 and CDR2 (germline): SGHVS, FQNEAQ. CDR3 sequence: CASSLGLKEAFF. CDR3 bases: TGTGCCAGCAGCTTAGGTCTAAAAGAAGCTTTCTTT.

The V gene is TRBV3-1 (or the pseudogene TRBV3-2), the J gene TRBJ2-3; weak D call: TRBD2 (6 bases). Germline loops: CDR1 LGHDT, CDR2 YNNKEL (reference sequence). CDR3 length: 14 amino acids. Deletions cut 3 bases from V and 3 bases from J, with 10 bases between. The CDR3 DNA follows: TGTGCCAGCAGCCAGTCGGCGGGGACAGATACGCAGTATTTT. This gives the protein CASSQSAGTDTQYF.

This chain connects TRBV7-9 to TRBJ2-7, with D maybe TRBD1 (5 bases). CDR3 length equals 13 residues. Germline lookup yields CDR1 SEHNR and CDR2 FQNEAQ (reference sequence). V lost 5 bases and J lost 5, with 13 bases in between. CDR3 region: CASSPTGSHEQYF. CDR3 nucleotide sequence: TGTGCCAGCAGCCCTACAGGTTCCCACGAGCAGTACTTC.

CDR3 residues: CASSLSLALNTGELFF. The CDR3 DNA follows: TGTGCCAGCAGCTTAAGCCTAGCGCTGAACACCGGGGAGCTGTTTTTT. The chain couples TRBV7-8 to TRBJ2-2; tentatively, D is TRBD2 (6 bases). The CDR3 consists of 16 residues. Germline assignment: CDR1 SGHVS and CDR2 FQNEAQ. The V and J ends lost 2 bases and 1 base respectively, with 11 bases between them.

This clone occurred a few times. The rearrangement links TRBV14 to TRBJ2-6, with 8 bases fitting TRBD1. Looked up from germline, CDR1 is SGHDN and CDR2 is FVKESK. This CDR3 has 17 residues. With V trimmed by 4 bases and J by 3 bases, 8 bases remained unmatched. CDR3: CASSRRTGSFGANVLTF. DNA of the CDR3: TGTGCCAGCAGCCGTAGGACAGGGAGCTTTGGGGCCAACGTCCTGACTTTC.

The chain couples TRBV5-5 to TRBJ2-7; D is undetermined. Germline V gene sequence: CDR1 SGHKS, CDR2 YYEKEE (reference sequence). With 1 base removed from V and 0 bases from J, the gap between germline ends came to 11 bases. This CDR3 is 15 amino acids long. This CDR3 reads CASSLHPDSSYEQYF. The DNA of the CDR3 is TGTGCCAGCAGCTTGCATCCCGATTCCTCCTACGAGCAGTACTTC.

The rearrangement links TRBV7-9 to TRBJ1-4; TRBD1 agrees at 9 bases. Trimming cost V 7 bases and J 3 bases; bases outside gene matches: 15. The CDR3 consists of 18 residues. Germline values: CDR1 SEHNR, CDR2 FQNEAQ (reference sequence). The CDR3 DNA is TGTGCCAGCAATCCGGGACAGGGTTTTATCGGGGCTAATGAAAAACTGTTTTTT. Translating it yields CASNPGQGFIGANEKLFF.

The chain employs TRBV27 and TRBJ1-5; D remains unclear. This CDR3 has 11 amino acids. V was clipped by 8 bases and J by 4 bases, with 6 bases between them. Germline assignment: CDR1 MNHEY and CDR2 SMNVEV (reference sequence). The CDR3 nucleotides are TGTGCCAGCGGGTTTAATCAGCCCCAGCATTTT. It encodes CASGFNQPQHF.

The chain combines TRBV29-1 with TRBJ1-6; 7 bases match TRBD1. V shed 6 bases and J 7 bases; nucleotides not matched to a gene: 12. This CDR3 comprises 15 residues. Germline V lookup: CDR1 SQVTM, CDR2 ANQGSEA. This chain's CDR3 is CSVTLAGQLNSPLHF. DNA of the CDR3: TGCAGCGTAACCCTAGCGGGACAGCTGAATTCACCCCTCCACTTT.

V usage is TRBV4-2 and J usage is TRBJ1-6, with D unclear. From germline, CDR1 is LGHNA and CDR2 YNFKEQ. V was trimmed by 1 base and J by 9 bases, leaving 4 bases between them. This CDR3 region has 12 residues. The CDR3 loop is CASSQVSSPLHF. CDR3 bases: TGTGCCAGCAGCCAAGTATCTTCACCCCTCCACTTT.

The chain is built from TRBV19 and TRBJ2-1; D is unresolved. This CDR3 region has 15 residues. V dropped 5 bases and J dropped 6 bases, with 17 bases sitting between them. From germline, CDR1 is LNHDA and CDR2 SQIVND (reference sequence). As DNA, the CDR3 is TGTGCCAGTAGTCCCATGGCCGATAGTCCCAATGAGCAGTTCTTC. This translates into CASSPMADSPNEQFF.

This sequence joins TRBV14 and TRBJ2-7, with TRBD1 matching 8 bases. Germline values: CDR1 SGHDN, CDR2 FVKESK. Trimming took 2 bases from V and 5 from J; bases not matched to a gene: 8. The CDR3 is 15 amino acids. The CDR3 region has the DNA TGTGCCAGCAGCCAATATCCGGGACAGGTGAACGAGCAGTACTTC. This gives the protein CASSQYPGQVNEQYF.

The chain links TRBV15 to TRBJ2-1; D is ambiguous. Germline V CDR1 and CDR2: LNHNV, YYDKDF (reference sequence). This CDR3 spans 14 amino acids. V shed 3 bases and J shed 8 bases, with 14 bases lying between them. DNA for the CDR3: TGTGCCACCAGCAGGAACACCCCCTGGGATGAGCAGTTCTTC. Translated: CATSRNTPWDEQFF.

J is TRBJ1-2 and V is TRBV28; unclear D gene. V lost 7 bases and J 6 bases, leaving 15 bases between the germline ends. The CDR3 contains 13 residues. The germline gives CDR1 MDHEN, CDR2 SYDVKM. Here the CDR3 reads CASTTGGKNGYTF. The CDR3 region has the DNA TGTGCCAGCACCACCGGAGGGAAGAATGGCTACACCTTC.

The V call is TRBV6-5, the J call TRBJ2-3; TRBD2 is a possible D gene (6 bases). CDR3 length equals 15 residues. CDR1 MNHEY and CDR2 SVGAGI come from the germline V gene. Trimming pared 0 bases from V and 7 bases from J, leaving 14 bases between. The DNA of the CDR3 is TGTGCCAGCAGTTACTCGATACTAGCCTTTTATACGCAGTATTTT. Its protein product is CASSYSILAFYTQYF.

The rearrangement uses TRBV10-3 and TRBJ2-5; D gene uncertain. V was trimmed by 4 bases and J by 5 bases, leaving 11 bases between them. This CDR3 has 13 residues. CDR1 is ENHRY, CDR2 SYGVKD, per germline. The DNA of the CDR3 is TGTGCCATCAGTGTGGGCTACCGGGAGACCCAGTACTTC. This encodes CAISVGYRETQYF.

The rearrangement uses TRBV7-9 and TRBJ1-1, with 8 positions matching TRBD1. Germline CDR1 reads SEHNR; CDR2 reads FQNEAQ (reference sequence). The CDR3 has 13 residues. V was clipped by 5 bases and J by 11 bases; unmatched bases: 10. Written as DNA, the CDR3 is TGTGCCAGCAGCCTTGGACAGGGCTTCGAGGCTTTCTTT. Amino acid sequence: CASSLGQGFEAFF.

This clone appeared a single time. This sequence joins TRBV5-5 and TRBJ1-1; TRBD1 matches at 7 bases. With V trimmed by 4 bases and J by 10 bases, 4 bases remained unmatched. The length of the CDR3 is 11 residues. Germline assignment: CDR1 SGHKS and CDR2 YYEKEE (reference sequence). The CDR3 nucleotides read TGTGCCAGCAGCACGGCAGGGGGAGCTTTCTTT. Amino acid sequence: CASSTAGGAFF.

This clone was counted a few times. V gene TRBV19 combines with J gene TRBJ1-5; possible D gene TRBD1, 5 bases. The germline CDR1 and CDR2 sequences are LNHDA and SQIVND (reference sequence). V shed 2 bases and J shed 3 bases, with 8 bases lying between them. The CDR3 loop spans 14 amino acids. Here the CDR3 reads CASSIWGPNQPQHF. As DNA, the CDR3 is TGTGCCAGTAGTATATGGGGCCCCAATCAGCCCCAGCATTTT.